The 29 T cell receptor beta chains below come from one sample, sequenced in a study of cytomegalovirus exposure and HLA in healthy donors. The primer mix had 60 Vbeta and 13 Jbeta primers. TCRdb keeps only in-frame clones here, not all; method: immunoSEQ multiplex PCR. Here the sample spans some 150,000 clones, approximately 80% being singletons. The sequencing sample was made of PBMCs. The receptors stem from a male donor in good health and CMV-seronegative.

The V and J genes are TRBV15 and TRBJ1-4, with D possibly being TRBD1 (5 bases). The CDR3 totals 16 residues. Trimming took 1 base from V and 0 from J, leaving 9 bases between them. CDR1 LNHNV and CDR2 YYDKDF come from the germline V gene (reference sequence). DNA for the CDR3: TGTGCCACCAGCAGAGGGACGGGGGCAACTAATGAAAAACTGTTTTTT. Encoded protein: CATSRGTGATNEKLFF.

The chain is built from TRBV5-4 and TRBJ2-3; D perhaps matches TRBD2 (6 bases). This CDR3 has 14 amino acids. V was cut by 1 base and J by 4 bases, with 10 bases left in between. Germline assignment: CDR1 SGHNT and CDR2 YYREEE (reference sequence). In DNA, the CDR3 is TGTGCCAGCAGCTTGAAGACTAGTGCAGATACGCAGTATTTT. It encodes CASSLKTSADTQYF.

V usage is TRBV9 and J usage is TRBJ2-5; a weak D match, TRBD2 (5 bases). CDR3 length equals 14 residues. Trimming shortened V by 3 bases and J by 0 bases, and 9 bases separated the two germline ends. Germline lookup yields CDR1 SGDLS and CDR2 YYNGEE. The CDR3 DNA is TGTGCCAGCAGCGCAGGCGGGTACCAAGAGACCCAGTACTTC. Protein product: CASSAGGYQETQYF.

The chain combines TRBV7-2 with TRBJ1-1; D unclear. V lost 0 bases to trimming and J lost 1 base, with 12 bases between them. This CDR3 contains 16 residues. Germline CDR1 and CDR2: SGHTA and FQGNSA. CDR3 in amino acids: CASSLAQSRGNTEAFF. The CDR3 DNA sequence: TGTGCCAGCAGCTTAGCGCAGAGCCGGGGGAACACTGAAGCTTTCTTT.

The chain uses TRBV5-6 and TRBJ2-7; tentative D call: TRBD2 (5 bases). CDR3 length equals 11 residues. Germline values: CDR1 SGHDT, CDR2 YYEEEE. Trimming pared 3 bases from V and 6 bases from J, leaving 7 bases between. Here the CDR3 reads CASSSGSEQYF. The CDR3 nucleotides are TGTGCCAGCAGCTCTGGGAGCGAGCAGTACTTC. The full variable domain, in which reference TRBV5-6 and TRBJ2-7 provide the parts outside the CDR3, is DAGVTQSPTHLIKTRGQQVTLRCSPKSGHDTVSWYQQALGQGPQFIFQYYEEEERQRGNFPDRFSGHQFPNYSSELNVNALLLGDSALYLCASSSGSEQYFGPGTRLTVT.

V usage is TRBV6-1 and J usage is TRBJ2-2; 8 nucleotides align to TRBD1. This CDR3 comprises 15 residues. V shed 11 bases and J 2 bases; nucleotides not matched to a gene: 10. The germline CDR1 and CDR2 sequences are MNHNS and SASEGT. The CDR3 protein is CAGTGTGLNTGELFF. DNA of the CDR3: TGTGCCGGCACGGGGACAGGACTAAACACCGGGGAGCTGTTTTTT.

This chain uses TRBV6-1 with TRBJ1-1, with TRBD1 as a possible D gene (5 bases). The CDR3 runs 13 residues. The germline V and J ends were trimmed by 0 bases and 5 bases, with 7 bases remaining between them. Germline CDR1 is MNHNS and CDR2 is SASEGT. The CDR3 is CASSEAGGTEAFF. CDR3 in DNA: TGTGCCAGCAGTGAAGCTGGGGGGACTGAAGCTTTCTTT.

The chain combines TRBV19 with TRBJ2-5, with a possible D match to TRBD1 (6 bases). Germline values: CDR1 LNHDA, CDR2 SQIVND (reference sequence). Trimming left V 4 bases short and J 0 bases short, with 12 bases between. The CDR3 contains 15 residues. CDR3 in amino acids: CASSNRTAYQETQYF. In nucleotides, the CDR3 is TGTGCCAGTAGTAACCGGACAGCTTACCAAGAGACCCAGTACTTC.

This chain uses TRBV28 with TRBJ1-5; D possibly corresponds to TRBD1 (5 bases). The CDR3 length is 13 residues. V lost 7 bases and J lost 4, with 11 bases in between. The V gene's germline CDR1 is MDHEN and CDR2 SYDVKM. CDR3 amino acids: CASIARANQPQHF. The DNA for the CDR3 is TGTGCCAGCATAGCCAGGGCGAATCAGCCCCAGCATTTT.

The chain uses TRBV11-1 and TRBJ2-7; no firm D call. Germline CDR1 is SGHAT and CDR2 is FQDESV (reference sequence). The CDR3 sequence is 15 residues long. V was shortened by 5 bases and J by 1 base, with 15 bases between the two germline ends. The CDR3 coding sequence is TGTGCCAGCAGCCGGGTTGGTAGTAGGTCCTACGAGCAGTACTTC. This encodes CASSRVGSRSYEQYF.

The chain couples TRBV4-2 to TRBJ2-7; TRBD1 is a possible D gene (6 bases). The CDR3 extends over 15 amino acids. In germline, CDR1 is LGHNA, CDR2 YNFKEQ. Trimming took off 1 base at V and 1 base at J, with 11 bases between the two ends. The CDR3 DNA reads as TGTGCCAGCAGCCAAGGACAGGAGAGATCCTACGAGCAGTACTTC. It yields the protein CASSQGQERSYEQYF.

The gene calls are TRBV18 and TRBJ2-7; 9 bases map to TRBD2. Trimming cost V 3 bases and J 1 base; bases outside gene matches: 7. CDR1 KGHSH and CDR2 LQKENI come from the germline V gene. The length of the CDR3 is 16 residues. CDR3: CASSPRGGSSSYEQYF. CDR3 nucleotide sequence: TGTGCCAGCTCACCGCGGGGGGGGAGTAGTTCCTACGAGCAGTACTTC.

The genes are TRBV19 and TRBJ2-2, with D perhaps TRBD2 (5 bases). The CDR3 spans 13 residues. Per germline, CDR1 LNHDA and CDR2 SQIVND (reference sequence). Trimming removed 7 bases from V and 3 bases from J, with 9 bases in between. CDR3 in amino acids: CASTKGDTGELFF. The CDR3 DNA follows: TGTGCCAGTACGAAGGGAGACACCGGGGAGCTGTTTTTT.

This clone has only a few counts. The chain uses TRBV27 and TRBJ2-1; 8 bases line up with TRBD2. J gave up 1 base and V 6 bases, and 8 bases lay outside the gene matches. Looked up from germline, CDR1 is MNHEY and CDR2 is SMNVEV (reference sequence). The CDR3 has 16 amino acids. CDR3 residues: CASSRIAGRSYNEQFF. In DNA, the CDR3 is TGTGCCAGCAGCCGTATAGCGGGAAGGTCCTACAATGAGCAGTTCTTC.

This clone has only one observation. The chain carries TRBV28 and TRBJ1-1; D uncertain. The V gene's germline CDR1 is MDHEN and CDR2 SYDVKM. The CDR3 has 12 residues. V shed 8 bases and J shed 4 bases, with 11 bases lying between them. Written as DNA, the CDR3 is TGTGCCAGCTTAAAACCGAGCACTGAAGCTTTCTTT. Its translation: CASLKPSTEAFF.

V gene TRBV7-8 combines with J gene TRBJ2-1; TRBD2 matches at 9 bases. Per germline, CDR1 SGHVS and CDR2 FQNEAQ. The CDR3 is 15 amino acids. V lost 0 bases and J lost 8; bases outside the gene matches: 5. CDR3 region: CASSLAPSGKDEQFF. CDR3 DNA: TGTGCCAGCAGCTTAGCGCCTAGCGGGAAAGATGAGCAGTTCTTC.

The chain recombines TRBV6-6 with TRBJ1-2; 8 nucleotides agree with TRBD1. Germline V gene data show CDR1 as MNHNY and CDR2 as SVGAGI (reference sequence). With 2 bases clipped from V and 7 bases from J, the junction kept 12 bases outside the gene matches. CDR3 size: 16 residues. The CDR3 DNA reads TGTGCCAGCAGTTACGCTAACGCCGGACAGGGAGGTGGCTACACCTTC. Translated: CASSYANAGQGGGYTF.

The CDR3 sequence is CAISESGLAGVFGELFF. The CDR3 nucleotides read TGTGCCATCAGTGAGTCTGGACTAGCGGGAGTCTTTGGGGAGCTGTTTTTT. The V and J genes are TRBV10-3 and TRBJ2-2; TRBD2 agrees at 13 bases. With 0 bases clipped from V and 8 bases from J, the junction kept 6 bases outside the gene matches. The CDR3 covers 17 residues. Per germline, CDR1 ENHRY and CDR2 SYGVKD.

This clone was counted a single time. V usage is TRBV6-5 and J usage is TRBJ2-5; 9 nucleotides line up with TRBD1. The J call could be wrong; TRBJ2-7 is a better fit for the DNA end. Per the germline V gene, CDR1 is MNHEY and CDR2 is SVGAGI. The CDR3 extends over 15 amino acids. The CDR3 loop is CASSFGTGPGYEQYF. The CDR3 DNA reads as TGTGCCAGCAGTTTTGGGACAGGGCCAGGCTACGAGCAGTACTTC.

The chain couples TRBV5-8 to TRBJ1-5, with 10 bases that match TRBD1. Per the germline V gene, CDR1 is SGHTS and CDR2 is YDEGEE. The V segment lost 3 bases and the J segment 5 bases; nucleotides outside the gene matches: 5. The CDR3 totals 15 residues. The CDR3 sequence: CASSSGTGVDQPQHF. As DNA, the CDR3 is TGTGCCAGCAGCTCAGGGACAGGGGTTGATCAGCCCCAGCATTTT.

The chain joins TRBV14 to TRBJ2-3; 9 bases are shared with TRBD2. The V and J ends lost 2 bases and 0 bases, in that order; junction bases with no gene match: 3. The CDR3 contains 16 residues. CDR1 and CDR2 from the germline V gene are SGHDN and FVKESK. The DNA for the CDR3 is TGTGCCAGCAGCCAACTAGCGGGGACGAGCACAGATACGCAGTATTTT. It specifies CASSQLAGTSTDTQYF.

The chain recombines TRBV13 with TRBJ2-7; 9 bases match TRBD2. Trimming cost V 5 bases and J 4 bases; bases outside gene matches: 12. Germline CDR1 reads PRHDT; CDR2 reads FYEKMQ (reference sequence). The CDR3 has 16 amino acids. Here the CDR3 reads CASSLRLAGTEYEQYF. The CDR3 nucleotides are TGTGCCAGCAGCCTCAGGCTAGCGGGGACAGAGTACGAGCAGTACTTC.

The rearrangement joins TRBV5-8 to TRBJ2-5; TRBD1 matches at 11 bases. Germline lookup yields CDR1 SGHTS and CDR2 YDEGEE. The CDR3 sequence is 14 residues long. V lost 6 bases to trimming and J lost 5 bases; unmatched junction nucleotides: 6. CDR3 protein: CASMDRGRVETQYF. CDR3 DNA sequence: TGTGCCAGCATGGACAGGGGGCGAGTGGAGACCCAGTACTTC.

The V call is TRBV27, the J call TRBJ2-1, with 10 bases fitting TRBD1. Germline loops: CDR1 MNHEY, CDR2 SMNVEV (reference sequence). The CDR3 is 14 amino acids. V lost 4 bases, J lost 8 bases, and 5 bases stayed unmatched. CDR3 sequence reads: CASSYRQGADEQFF. The CDR3 DNA reads TGTGCCAGCAGTTATAGACAGGGGGCCGATGAGCAGTTCTTC.

The J gene is TRBJ2-7, the V gene TRBV7-2; TRBD2 agrees at 11 bases. Trimming cost V 5 bases and J 3 bases; bases outside gene matches: 6. The CDR3 has 15 amino acids. Germline V gene data show CDR1 as SGHTA and CDR2 as FQGNSA. The CDR3 DNA follows: TGTGCCAGCAGCGCGACCGGGACTAGCGGCTACGAGCAGTACTTC. This gives the protein CASSATGTSGYEQYF.

This chain connects TRBV9 to TRBJ2-7, with 11 bases identical to TRBD1. Germline values: CDR1 SGDLS, CDR2 YYNGEE. After removal of 3 bases from V and 6 bases from J, the junction contained 5 bases not matched to a gene. The CDR3 spans 14 residues. CDR3 in DNA: TGTGCCAGCAGCGAAGGACAGGGGGCAAGCGAGCAGTACTTC. As protein: CASSEGQGASEQYF. Full variable domain (rest looked up from reference TRBV9 and TRBJ2-7): DSGVTQTPKHLITATGQRVTLRCSPRSGDLSVYWYQQSLDQGLQFLIQYYNGEERAKGNILERFSAQQFPDLHSELNLSSLELGDSALYFCASSEGQGASEQYFGPGTRLTVT.

The rearrangement links TRBV7-9 to TRBJ1-5, with 8 bases fitting TRBD1. V gave up 5 bases and J gave up 4 bases; unmatched junction bases: 7. From germline, CDR1 is SEHNR and CDR2 FQNEAQ (reference sequence). The CDR3 runs 15 residues. CDR3 amino acids: CASSPTGTGNQPQHF. CDR3 DNA sequence: TGTGCCAGCAGCCCGACCGGGACAGGTAATCAGCCCCAGCATTTT. Variable domain in full (rest from reference TRBV7-9 and TRBJ1-5): DTGVSQNPRHKITKRGQNVTFRCDPISEHNRLYWYRQTLGQGPEFLTYFQNEAQLEKSRLLSDRFSAERPKGSFSTLEIQRTEQGDSAMYLCASSPTGTGNQPQHFGDGTRLSIL.

V is TRBV4-1 and J is TRBJ1-2; 10 bases map to TRBD1. This CDR3 comprises 16 residues. Germline V gene lookup returns CDR1 MGHRA and CDR2 YSYEKL. Trimming took 0 bases from V and 2 from J; bases not matched to a gene: 3. CDR3: CASSQDRTGGNYGYTF. The CDR3 bases are TGCGCCAGCAGCCAAGATCGGACAGGGGGGAACTATGGCTACACCTTC.

The gene calls are TRBV19 and TRBJ2-5; a weak D match, TRBD2 (6 bases). Germline CDR1 LNHDA, CDR2 SQIVND (reference sequence). The CDR3 runs to 16 residues. V was cut by 3 bases and J by 3 bases, with 17 bases left in between. The CDR3 loop is CASSIGMTRVEETQYF. CDR3 bases: TGTGCCAGTAGTATTGGGATGACTAGGGTGGAAGAGACCCAGTACTTC.